These 6 T cell receptor beta chains originate from one sample sequenced in a study of cytomegalovirus exposure and HLA in healthy donors. Researchers ran the PCR with 60 Vbeta and 13 Jbeta primers. TCRdb's copy holds only in-frame clones and misses some; the assay was immunoSEQ multiplex PCR. The sample carries 150,000 or so clones, approximately 81% recorded once. Sequencing used PBMCs. The receptors here all came from a man younger than 40 in good health and CMV-seronegative.

The chain couples TRBV7-2 to TRBJ2-5; D gene ambiguous. The tail of the sequence fits TRBJ2-7 better, so the J call may be wrong. This CDR3 is built from 18 residues. CDR1 and CDR2 from the germline V gene are SGHTA and FQGNSA. The CDR3 region is CASSLSPRLRSSSYEQYF. CDR3 sequence (DNA): TGTGCCAGCAGCTTAAGCCCCCGCTTGCGGTCGAGCTCCTACGAGCAGTACTTC.

Comment on this clone: Other DNA variants within this sample encode the same CDR3. V gene TRBV30 combines with J gene TRBJ1-6; 7 bases fit TRBD1. Germline V gene sequence: CDR1 GTSNPN, CDR2 SVGIG (reference sequence). The ends lost 5 bases at V and 7 bases at J; junction bases unmatched: 2. This CDR3 is 12 amino acids long. The CDR3 DNA sequence: TGTGCCTGGGACAGGGTAAATTCACCCCTCCACTTT. This translates into CAWDRVNSPLHF.

This clone was detected only a few times. The V and J genes are TRBV27 and TRBJ1-6; maybe TRBD1 (6 bases). The CDR3 runs 15 residues. The V and J ends lost 5 bases and 6 bases respectively, with 14 bases between them. From germline, CDR1 is MNHEY and CDR2 SMNVEV (reference sequence). CDR3 sequence reads: CASSLTGLGNSPLHF. DNA of the CDR3: TGTGCCAGCAGTCTGACAGGTTTAGGTAATTCACCCCTCCACTTT.

Note on this clone: Other nucleotide sequences in the sample specify the same CDR3. The J gene is TRBJ2-4, the V gene TRBV5-1, with 7 bases aligning to TRBD2. Unmatched junction bases numbered 5, after V lost 3 bases and J lost 8 bases. From germline, CDR1 is SGHRS and CDR2 YFSETQ. The CDR3 length is 13 residues. CDR3 nucleotide sequence: TGCGCCAGCAGCTCAGGTGGGGGGGACATTCAGTACTTC. Amino acid sequence: CASSSGGGDIQYF.

The chain links TRBV11-2 to TRBJ2-5; perhaps TRBD2 as D (5 bases). Germline V lookup: CDR1 SGHAT, CDR2 FQNNGV. V lost 5 bases and J 2 bases, leaving 9 bases between the germline ends. The CDR3 loop spans 13 amino acids. CDR3 in DNA: TGTGCCAGCAGCCCGGACTGGCAAGAGACCCAGTACTTC. Its protein is CASSPDWQETQYF.

Points on this clone: At the DNA level, this CDR3 is encoded by other sequences in the same sample as well. The CDR3 nucleotides are TGTGCCAGCAGCTTGAACACCGGGGAGCTGTTTTTT. It encodes CASSLNTGELFF. The chain uses TRBV2 and TRBJ2-2; D gene unclear. Germline assignment: CDR1 SNHLY and CDR2 FYNNEI. This CDR3 is built from 12 residues. V gave up 6 bases and J gave up 1 base, with 3 bases separating them.